This T cell receptor beta chain was captured in a study of cytomegalovirus exposure and HLA in healthy donors (dated by TCRdb to the late 2010s). For the wider study: An earlier analysis of approximately 590 of the donors reported 250 to 300 Gb of sequence data and 100 million to 130 million unique TCR beta sequences from about 179 million T cells. Around 320 gigabases of sequencing data and approximately 84 million unique TCR sequences were included in an early release covering about 700 HLA-typed donors. Of the 398 genotyped donors, roughly 85% fell in the genetic ancestry cluster associated with self-reported Caucasian donors. The study was designed to test whether signatures of past pathogen exposure could be identified by cataloging public T cell receptors. The study profiled the T cell repertoires of fewer than 850 subjects by immunosequencing and related them to cytomegalovirus serostatus. A separate validation cohort of 100 to 150 different subjects was used in addition to the 666-subject first cohort. To predict cytomegalovirus infection status, the study brought together high-throughput TCR immunosequencing, statistical association of individual TCRs with disease status, and machine learning. A later analysis re-analyzed previously published TCR beta repertoires from 666 donors and added high-resolution HLA genotyping to study TCR occurrence patterns. Rather than drawing on any new phenotypic data, the later analysis identified candidate immune exposures from TCR beta sequences and the way those sequences occurred across donors. An earlier analysis of some 500 of the donors applied high-throughput TCR beta sequencing to assess whether each TCR beta V gene segment acted as functional or pseudogenic. Donor age, sex, ethnicity and CMV serostatus were collected together with the repertoire data. In a later genetic analysis, genome-wide SNP genotypes for about 55% of the 666 donors were used, and that subset was treated as a discovery cohort. All discovery cohort repertoires had been generated on a single sequencing platform. HLA typing covered class I and class II loci at four-digit resolution. The number of typed donors differed by locus: 629-630 for A, B, C, DRB1 and DQB1; approximately 520 for DQA1; roughly 600 for DPA1; and around 490 for DPB1. Roughly five DR-DQ haplotypes were handled as single units for association and clustering because linkage in the cohort was strong. Across some 400 genotyped donors of the cohort, an average of roughly 250,000 unique TCR beta nucleotide sequences per donor were sequenced, and roughly 17% of those sequences were non-productive.

Library preparation was by the immunoSEQ multiplex PCR assay. For the multiplex PCR, a mixture combining 60 forward primers for TCR Vbeta segments and 13 reverse primers for TCR Jbeta segments was used. The CDR3 region of rearranged TCR beta genes was amplified from genomic DNA with a multiplex PCR assay. On the Illumina HiSeq System, the amplified TCR beta libraries were sequenced as 87-base-pair reads. Regarding the original processing steps: A later analysis tallied 70 million to 100 million unique TCR beta chains across the 550 to 850 repertoires, and about 12 million of those chains were shared by two or more donors. To remove PCR and sequencing errors, raw reads were error-corrected and collapsed into unique sequences using a nearest-neighbor algorithm that merged closely related sequences. V, D and J gene segments were assigned by aligning CDR3 sequences to IMGT reference sequences. For a sequence to be retained, a match of at least six nucleotides was required to both a V gene segment and a J gene segment. A rearrangement counted as productive if the CDR3 had no stop codons and remained in frame with V and J, and every other rearrangement counted as non-productive. CDR3 was defined according to IMGT convention as the region running from the second conserved V-encoded cysteine to the conserved J-encoded phenylalanine. In an earlier analysis of roughly 580 of the donors, sequences lacking an unambiguous match to a single V gene segment were excluded. In an earlier analysis of several hundred of the donors, V segments were called functional above 56.7% productive rearrangements and were called segregating when the between-donor standard deviation exceeded 5%. A statistical classification framework was built for diagnosing cytomegalovirus status from the catalog of TCR beta chain sequences. In a later analysis, TCR nucleotide sequences were compared against IMGT/GENE-DB human TR gene sequences so that V and J genes could be assigned. Using the TCRdist pipeline, a later analysis assigned CDR3 sequences along with most-parsimonious VDJ recombination scenarios. In a later analysis, each TCR beta chain was defined by its CDR3 amino acid sequence together with its V-gene family, and reads without a unique V-gene family were excluded. As a way to deal with suspected cross-contamination and a sequencing artifact, a later analysis dropped 450 to 600 nucleotide sequences that were highly shared and had low generation probability. A later analysis calculated a clonal expansion index for each public chain from normalized within-repertoire ranks of inferred template counts. In a later analysis, generation probabilities were computed with a VDJ recombination model fitted to out-of-frame rearrangements, and the resulting probabilities were checked against IGoR. In a later analysis, hypergeometric tests were used to score TCR-TCR, TCR-HLA and TCR-CMV co-occurrence, with a repertoire-size bias correction applied to TCR pairs. A later analysis estimated false discovery rates by permuting HLA or CMV assignments 20 times. A later analysis grouped co-occurring TCRs with DBSCAN, adding TCRdist sequence similarity when clustering within HLA-allele-positive subsets. Repertoires with fewer than 30,000 or more than 120,000 public chains were left out of co-occurrence clustering, as were a handful of repertoires with anomalous nucleotide sharing. The source is immuneACCESS, and TCRdb retained only in-frame sequences with V and J called. Part of the clones is not carried over; for the studies checked, unresolved V genes explain less than half of this, and the remainder is unexplained. For V, J and clone size, that table is used; D and trimming come from the DNA. Here the sample has more than 95,000 clones; less than 80% occur a single time. The top ten hold 1.5% to 2.5% of the sample.

The germline V gene gives CDR1 as SGHDN and CDR2 as FVKESK. V lost 4 bases and J lost 7 bases; the stretch between them is 14 bases long. CDR3 length: 13 amino acids, cysteine to phenylalanine. Of the read, only the CDR3 DNA is kept; its 39 bases are in frame from base 1. The investigation overall reported the following: A later genetic analysis reported fewer N-insertions in productive TCRs among donors in an Asian-associated ancestry cluster than the approximately 700-donor mean. Immune exposure information for the cohort was limited to CMV serostatus. The earlier analysis of around 600 of the donors excluded fewer than 20 rarely observed V segments, including chromosome 9 orphons, because counts were too low. A later analysis found that HLA-associated TCR beta chains were more clonally expanded and had lower generation probabilities than equally common non-associated chains. A later analysis associated about 17,000 TCR beta sequences with specific HLA alleles at a false discovery rate of 0.05. While some public TCRs were present in many individuals, most TCR sequences turned up only very rarely across donors. Strong co-occurrence of HLA alleles, especially DR and DQ, made assigning TCR associations to individual alleles difficult. Because the 87-base-pair reads could not distinguish some IMGT-functional V segments, including TRBV6-2 and TRBV6-3, those segments were excluded. An earlier analysis of around 600 of the donors showed that most TCR beta V segments appeared in productive rearrangements either about 87% or about 30% of the time, which broadly matched IMGT annotations. A further reported finding was that TCR beta sequences accurately predicted the HLA-A and HLA-B alleles for most subjects in the first cohort. According to a later analysis, TCR association rates differed among HLA loci, with DRB1 alleles showing the most associated TCRs and HLA-C alleles showing the fewest. Three of the identified cytomegalovirus-associated TCR beta chains were confirmed in vitro to be specific for cytomegalovirus antigens. Sequencing depth was assumed to be roughly uniform across donors in the presence/absence analyses, though that assumption may not hold. Correlated functional status among segregating V segments might be attributable to linkage disequilibrium, but an unknown experimental factor could not be ruled out. In both the original and validation cohorts, the classifier was reported to diagnose cytomegalovirus status with high specificity and sensitivity. A group of highly shared sequence variants was considered likely to be a technical artifact of the sequencing pipeline. The study listed 150 to 200 TCR beta chains as associated with cytomegalovirus. The authors suggested that the approach could potentially be generalized to other disease states and immunological phenotypes. A later analysis found that most CMV-associated TCR beta chains appeared HLA-restricted, with HLA associations seemingly driven largely by CMV exposure. Several of the top co-occurrence clusters appeared to be linked to parvovirus B19, influenza, CMV and Epstein-Barr virus, according to a later analysis. A later genetic analysis associated a missense DCLRE1C variant with V-gene and J-gene trimming of TCR beta chains, and an independent cohort replicated the association. Because HLA typing was unavailable for some donors at each locus, only the typed subset was used in association tests. This cohort had only TCR beta chains sequenced, and the lack of alpha or paired-chain data limited which features could be detected.

Comment on this clone: Its antigen target is currently unknown. There are no base qualities to consult, and no much larger clone falls within one base.

The cohort comprised some 700 healthy bone marrow donors. At the time of sampling, all cohort members were nominally healthy, though unrecorded immune exposures were likely present. The donor tested CMV seronegative, placing the donor among the 300 to 450 seronegative members of the cohort. A peripheral blood sample was collected from each donor, and TCR beta sequencing was performed on peripheral blood mononuclear cells. The Qiagen DNeasy Blood Extraction Kit was used to extract genomic DNA from the blood cell samples. Material for sequencing was PBMCs. This clonotype was obtained from a man between 50 and 59 years old in good health and CMV-seronegative. Rearrangement joined TRBV14 to TRBJ2-7; TRBD2 might be the D gene, on 6 matching bases. The DNA sequence reads TGTGCCAGCAGCCGGGCGGGGATTGGAGAGCAGTACTTC. This gives the protein CASSRAGIGEQYF.